The 9 T cell receptor beta chains below come from one sample, sequenced in a study of shared clonotypes between healthy human individuals. Repertoires were generated with immunoSEQ multiplex PCR, while TCRdb's copy carries only in-frame clones and drops some. The sample consists of about 650,000 clones, just under 97% of them appearing once. Only CD45RO-negative cells positively selected for CCR7 counted as naive CD8 cells, so terminally differentiated effector memory CD45RA+ cells were excluded. Sequencing input: naive CD8+ T cells sorted from blood. These receptors were collected from a woman in her twenties or thirties in good health.

CDR3 in amino acids: CASSPGQSSYNEQFF. The CDR3 nucleotides read TGTGCCAGCAGTCCCGGACAGAGCTCCTACAATGAGCAGTTCTTC. The genes are TRBV28 and TRBJ2-1, with a possible D match to TRBD1 (6 bases). Trimming pared 5 bases from V and 0 bases from J, leaving 11 bases between. This CDR3 contains 15 residues. Germline assignment: CDR1 MDHEN and CDR2 SYDVKM.

The chain uses TRBV11-1 and TRBJ2-2; no clear D. The V and J ends lost 5 bases and 0 bases respectively, with 16 bases between them. The CDR3 has 17 residues. Germline V gives CDR1 SGHAT, CDR2 FQDESV (reference sequence). The CDR3 loop is CASSPVLKAANTGELFF. DNA of the CDR3: TGTGCCAGCAGCCCCGTCCTCAAGGCTGCGAACACCGGGGAGCTGTTTTTT.

The rearrangement links TRBV7-7 to TRBJ1-3, with D unresolved. The V end lost 2 bases, the J end lost 4 bases, and 6 bases lay between the germline ends. The CDR3 covers 13 residues. Germline lookup yields CDR1 SSHAT and CDR2 FNYEAQ (reference sequence). DNA for the CDR3: TGTGCCAGCAGCTTACGTCCCGGAAACACCATATATTTT. This encodes CASSLRPGNTIYF. The full variable domain, with the rest looked up from reference TRBV7-7 and TRBJ1-3, is GAGVSQSPRYKVTKRGQDVTLRCDPISSHATLYWYQQALGQGPEFLTYFNYEAQPDKSGLPSDRFSAERPEGSISTLTIQRTEQRDSAMYRCASSLRPGNTIYFGEGSWLTVV.

The genes are TRBV2 and TRBJ2-3; 12 positions agree with TRBD2. Germline V gives CDR1 SNHLY, CDR2 FYNNEI. The CDR3 is 16 amino acids. V lost 6 bases and J lost 1; bases outside the gene matches: 5. The CDR3 DNA is TGTGCCAGCAGAGAGACTAGCGGGAGAGGCACAGATACGCAGTATTTT. Translated, it gives CASRETSGRGTDTQYF.

The chain joins TRBV11-3 to TRBJ2-1; D not certain. With 5 bases removed from V and 3 bases from J, the gap between germline ends came to 8 bases. CDR1 SGHNT and CDR2 YENEEA come from the germline V gene. CDR3 length: 13 residues. For the CDR3, the DNA is TGTGCCAGCAGCCTCGGAATCTACAATGAGCAGTTCTTC. It codes for CASSLGIYNEQFF.

This rearrangement joins TRBV27 to TRBJ2-7; D gene uncertain. CDR1 and CDR2 from the germline V gene are MNHEY and SMNVEV (reference sequence). The CDR3 is 13 amino acids. V lost 4 bases and J lost 2, with 9 bases in between. CDR3 loop: CASSSYGAYEQYF. CDR3 DNA sequence: TGTGCCAGCAGTTCATATGGGGCCTACGAGCAGTACTTC.

This clone was detected once. V is TRBV30 and J is TRBJ2-1; a possible D gene is TRBD1 (6 bases). With 2 bases removed from V and 8 bases from J, the gap between germline ends came to 19 bases. The germline CDR1 and CDR2 sequences are GTSNPN and SVGIG (reference sequence). The CDR3 length is 15 residues. CDR3 region: CAWSQGTLLRDEQFF. The CDR3 DNA sequence: TGTGCCTGGAGTCAAGGGACACTCCTCCGGGATGAGCAGTTCTTC.

J is TRBJ2-7 and V is TRBV28; D is uncertain. V was pared by 4 bases and J by 3 bases, with 13 bases between. This CDR3 is 14 amino acids long. CDR1 is MDHEN and CDR2 is SYDVKM in the germline V gene. The CDR3 nucleotides read TGTGCCAGCAGTTCCGACACACTACTCTACGAGCAGTACTTC. Residues: CASSSDTLLYEQYF. The variable domain in full, with the rest retrieved from reference TRBV28 and TRBJ2-7, is DVKVTQSSRYLVKRTGEKVFLECVQDMDHENMFWYRQDPGLGLRLIYFSYDVKMKEKGDIPEGYSVSREKKERFSLILESASTNQTSMYLCASSSDTLLYEQYFGPGTRLTVT.

The V and J genes are TRBV7-9 and TRBJ2-7; the D gene is possibly TRBD1 (6 bases). The CDR3 length is 16 residues. V lost 5 bases to trimming and J lost 5 bases, with 22 bases between them. In germline, CDR1 is SEHNR, CDR2 FQNEAQ (reference sequence). Here the CDR3 DNA reads TGTGCCAGCAGCCTCAGACAGGCACCCAACAGTGACGAGCAGTACTTC. Its protein product is CASSLRQAPNSDEQYF.